The 10 T cell receptor beta chains in this list originate from one sample, sequenced in a study of PD-1 blockade in classical Hodgkin lymphoma. Brentuximab vedotin exposure varied, and every patient relapsed after autologous stem cell transplantation. Profiling relied on immunoSEQ multiplex PCR, and the TCRdb table lists in-frame clones only, not all of them. The sample has roughly 38,000 clones, 86% seen once; the top ten hold 5.5% to 6.5%. The sample here was peripheral blood mononuclear cells (PBMCs), taken before the second cycle of nivolumab. These receptors all stem from a human donor with classical Hodgkin lymphoma.

The V gene is TRBV5-6, the J gene TRBJ2-1; TRBD2 matches 7 bases. The CDR3 sequence is 15 residues long. V shed 0 bases and J 4 bases; nucleotides not matched to a gene: 4. Germline V gene sequence: CDR1 SGHDT, CDR2 YYEEEE. In DNA, the CDR3 is TGTGCCAGCAGCTTGGGGGCGGGGGTTTACAATGAGCAGTTCTTC. Its translation: CASSLGAGVYNEQFF.

This chain links TRBV27 with TRBJ1-1, with D unclear. The germline V gene has CDR1 MNHEY and CDR2 SMNVEV (reference sequence). CDR3 length: 16 residues. Trimming took off 6 bases at V and 4 bases at J, with 21 bases between the two ends. CDR3 coding DNA: TGTGCCAGCAGCAATCCCCGGAACGTATTTGGCACTGAAGCTTTCTTT. It codes for CASSNPRNVFGTEAFF.

The chain links TRBV29-1 to TRBJ1-3, with TRBD1 matching over 7 bases. CDR1 is SQVTM and CDR2 is ANQGSEA in the germline V gene. This CDR3 region has 13 residues. The V segment lost 6 bases and the J segment 0 bases; nucleotides outside the gene matches: 2. The CDR3, as DNA: TGCAGCGTGGGGGACAGCTCTGGAAACACCATATATTTT. It yields the protein CSVGDSSGNTIYF.

This clone was counted a single time. The V gene is TRBV12-5, the J gene TRBJ2-2, with 7 bases identical to TRBD1. The germline V gene has CDR1 LGHNT and CDR2 FRNRAP. V shed 4 bases and J 0 bases; nucleotides not matched to a gene: 5. The CDR3 covers 16 residues. This chain's CDR3 is CASGWRQGANTGELFF. The CDR3 DNA sequence: TGTGCTAGTGGTTGGAGACAGGGCGCGAACACCGGGGAGCTGTTTTTT.

The chain recombines TRBV4-1 with TRBJ2-7, with a weak D call TRBD2 (6 bases). This CDR3 spans 15 amino acids. Trimming pared 4 bases from V and 2 bases from J, leaving 15 bases between. The germline V gene encodes CDR1 MGHRA and CDR2 YSYEKL. CDR3 amino acids: CASSPPGRITYEQYF. The CDR3 nucleotides are TGCGCCAGCAGCCCTCCGGGGAGGATAACCTACGAGCAGTACTTC.

The V and J genes are TRBV5-1 and TRBJ1-2, with TRBD1 identical over 8 bases. Germline V gene data show CDR1 as SGHRS and CDR2 as YFSETQ. V lost 0 bases to trimming and J lost 1 base; unmatched junction nucleotides: 8. This CDR3 has 17 amino acids. The CDR3 nucleotides read TGCGCCAGCAGCTTGGCCGGGACAGGACAGATTAACTATGGCTACACCTTC. This sequence encodes CASSLAGTGQINYGYTF.

The chain employs TRBV5-4 and TRBJ2-5; TRBD1 matches at 8 bases. The germline gives CDR1 SGHNT, CDR2 YYREEE (reference sequence). The CDR3 consists of 14 residues. With 6 bases clipped from V and 3 bases from J, the junction kept 7 bases outside the gene matches. The CDR3 DNA reads as TGTGCCAGCAAAACCAGGGGGCGGGAAGAGACCCAGTACTTC. It is translated as CASKTRGREETQYF. Combining the CDR3 with reference TRBV5-4 and TRBJ2-5 gives the whole variable domain ETGVTQSPTHLIKTRGQQVTLRCSSQSGHNTVSWYQQALGQGPQFIFQYYREEENGRGNFPPRFSGLQFPNYSSELNVNALELDDSALYLCASKTRGREETQYFGPGTRLLVL.

V is TRBV15 and J is TRBJ1-1; D gene ambiguous. The germline gives CDR1 LNHNV, CDR2 YYDKDF (reference sequence). V was clipped by 9 bases and J by 5 bases, with 19 bases between them. CDR3 length equals 14 residues. Written as DNA, the CDR3 is TGTGCCACAGGGTTTGGGGAGGTGGGGACTGAAGCTTTCTTT. Encoded protein: CATGFGEVGTEAFF.

The CDR3 reads CASSQWDTPSLETQYF. CDR3 DNA: TGCGCCAGCAGTCAATGGGACACGCCATCTCTGGAGACCCAGTACTTC. The J gene is TRBJ2-5, the V gene TRBV23-1, with D possibly matching TRBD1 (6 bases). TRBV23-1 is an ORF; its function is uncertain. The CDR3 contains 16 residues. V lost 1 base and J 5 bases, leaving 17 bases between the germline ends.

This chain links TRBV5-1 with TRBJ1-4; perhaps TRBD1 as D (5 bases). Germline CDR1 and CDR2: SGHRS and YFSETQ. The CDR3 covers 15 residues. The V end lost 3 bases, the J end lost 3 bases, and 12 bases lay between the germline ends. CDR3 DNA: TGCGCCAGCAGCTCCCAGGGATCCCCTAATGAAAAACTGTTTTTT. Translating gives CASSSQGSPNEKLFF.